The rows below give T cell receptor beta chains drawn from one sample of a study of blood T cell repertoires in COVID-19. Generated by immunoSEQ multiplex PCR, the TCRdb table keeps only in-frame clones and is missing some. The table shows about 210,000 clones, with about 82% occurring only once. Sample: peripheral blood. The source is a woman between 65 and 79 years old with COVID-19, enrolled during active disease. The CDR3 runs from the conserved cysteine through the conserved F or W. A D gene is named only where the DNA matches it firmly. Some rows mark clone size as missing; the rest say once, few, many or name a class of expanded clone.

>TRBV27|.|TRBJ1-6|.
TGTGCCAGCAGTCTACTACACGGGAATTCACCCCTCCACTTT
CASSLLHGNSPLHF
>TRBV9|.|TRBJ1-2|.
TGTGCCAGCAGCGTAGATGTGACAGGAGACCGTGGCTACACCTTC
CASSVDVTGDRGYTF
>TRBV7-3|TRBD1|TRBJ2-1|once
TGTGCCAGCAGCTTAACCAGGGACAGGTACAATGAGCAGTTCTTC
CASSLTRDRYNEQFF
>TRBV6-5|TRBD1|TRBJ1-2|.
TGTGCCAGCAGGGCAGGGGGCTCGTATGGCTACACCTTC
CASRAGGSYGYTF
>TRBV11-3|.|TRBJ2-2|.
TGTGCCAGCAGCTTACCGGGGGAACAGTGGTACACCGGGGAGCTGTTTTTT
CASSLPGEQWYTGELFF
>TRBV15|TRBD1|TRBJ2-7|.
TGTGCCACCAGCAGTGGACAGGGAATTGTAGACGAGCAGTACTTC
CATSSGQGIVDEQYF
>TRBV5-5|.|TRBJ1-2|.
TGTGCCAGCAGCTTTGGCGGGTCCACGACCTATGGCTACACCTTC
CASSFGGSTTYGYTF
>TRBV6-2/TRBV6-3|.|TRBJ2-1|.
TGTGCCAGCAGTTACTCTCGGACAGTAGGCCCGTCCGGGGAGCAGTTCTTC
CASSYSRTVGPSGEQFF
>TRBV6-5|TRBD1|TRBJ1-5|.
TGTGCCAGCCGGACAGGGGGTGATCAGCCCCAGCATTTT
CASRTGGDQPQHF
>TRBV2|TRBD1|TRBJ1-1|.
TGTGCCAGCAGTGAAAATCGGGACAGCTTCGGGGACACTGAAGCTTTCTTT
CASSENRDSFGDTEAFF
>TRBV4-3|TRBD2|TRBJ2-7|.
TGCGCCAGCAGCCAGGAACCCATAGCGGGGGGCCCCTACGAGCAGTACTTC
CASSQEPIAGGPYEQYF
>TRBV7-7|TRBD1|TRBJ2-5|.
TGTGCTAGCAGCTTGACAGGGGGCCCCGAGACCCAGTACTTC
CASSLTGGPETQYF
>TRBV5-4|TRBD2|TRBJ2-3|.
TGTGCCAGCAGCACCCCACTAGCGGGAGCAGATACGCAGTATTTT
CASSTPLAGADTQYF
>TRBV30|TRBD1|TRBJ2-7|.
TGTGCCTGGGTTATAGGACAGGGTAACTACGAGCAGTACTTC
CAWVIGQGNYEQYF
>TRBV4-2|.|TRBJ2-7|few
TGTGCCAGCAGCCCGAGGAATCAATACGAGCAGTACTTC
CASSPRNQYEQYF
>TRBV6-5|TRBD2|TRBJ2-3|.
TGTGCCAGCAGTTTGGGGCTAGCGGTCCAACATACGCAGTATTTT
CASSLGLAVQHTQYF
>TRBV15|.|TRBJ1-4|.
TGTGCCACCAGCAGAGGGCCCGCAACTAATGAAAAACTGTTTTTT
CATSRGPATNEKLFF
>TRBV7-8|.|TRBJ2-7|few
TGTGCCAGCAGCTTAAAACTGGGGGGTTCCTACGAGCAGTACTTC
CASSLKLGGSYEQYF
>TRBV7-7|TRBD2|TRBJ2-1|.
TGTGCTAGCAGCCCCCTAGCGGGCTCCTACAATGAGCAGTTCTTC
CASSPLAGSYNEQFF
>TRBV6-2/TRBV6-3|.|TRBJ1-6|.
TGTGCCAGCAGTTCTTGGGGGCTCGTTAATTCACCCCTCCACTTT
CASSSWGLVNSPLHF
>TRBV18|TRBD1|TRBJ1-5|.
TGTGCCAGCTCACCGACAGGGGGCGAGCCCCAGCATTTT
CASSPTGGEPQHF
>TRBV9|TRBD1|TRBJ1-3|.
TGTGCCAGCAGCGTTGGGACAGGGGGAGCTGGAAACACCATATATTTT
CASSVGTGGAGNTIYF
>TRBV5-1|TRBD2|TRBJ2-1|.
TGCGCCAGCAGCAACTCGGGACTAGCGGTGGGAGGGGAGCAGTTCTTC
CASSNSGLAVGGEQFF
>TRBV4-3|TRBD2|TRBJ2-2|.
TGCGCCAGCAGCCAAGATCTGGGATGGACTAGCGGGAGGGGTCCCGGGGAGCTGTTTTTT
CASSQDLGWTSGRGPGELFF
>TRBV7-2|TRBD1|TRBJ1-1|.
TGTGCCAGCAGACCGGACAGGGCCTACACTGAAGCTTTCTTT
CASRPDRAYTEAFF
>TRBV5-6|TRBD1|TRBJ2-7|.
TGTGCCAGCAGCCCTCCGGGACAGCTCGAGCAGTACTTC
CASSPPGQLEQYF
>TRBV16|TRBD1|TRBJ1-2|.
TGTGCCAGCAGCCAGGACAGGGTCTATGGCTACACCTTC
CASSQDRVYGYTF
>TRBV19|TRBD2|TRBJ2-7|many
TGTGCCAGTAGCTCCGGGACTAGCGGCTACGAGCAGTACTTC
CASSSGTSGYEQYF
>TRBV19|TRBD1|TRBJ1-2|.
TGTGCCAGTAGTGCACGACAGGGGGCCGGAGGCTACACCTTC
CASSARQGAGGYTF
>TRBV19|TRBD1|TRBJ1-2|.
TGTGCCAGTACGCCCGGGACAGGGAGGCTTCGAGTCCATGGCTACACCTTC
CASTPGTGRLRVHGYTF
>TRBV11-3|.|TRBJ1-6|.
TGTGCCAGCAGCAACGGGTATAATTCACCCCTCCACTTT
CASSNGYNSPLHF
>TRBV5-1|TRBD2|TRBJ2-7|.
TGCGCCAGCAGCTTGGGGACTAGCGGACCGAGCTACGAGCAGTACTTC
CASSLGTSGPSYEQYF
>TRBV10-3|.|TRBJ1-2|.
TGTGCCATCAGTGAAGGGGTTCATGGCTACACCTTC
CAISEGVHGYTF
>TRBV4-1|TRBD1|TRBJ2-7|once
TGCGCCAGCAGCCAACTTACCGTGGGACAGGGGGCTGGGAAGCAGTACTTC
CASSQLTVGQGAGKQYF
>TRBV6-2/TRBV6-3|TRBD1|TRBJ1-1|.
TGTGCCAGCAGTTACTCGGGTCGGGGACAGGGGAATGAAGCTTTCTTT
CASSYSGRGQGNEAFF
>TRBV9|.|TRBJ1-2|.
TGTGCCAGTGTTCAGGGGTCGGGCGGCTACACCTTC
CASVQGSGGYTF
>TRBV6-2/TRBV6-3|TRBD1|TRBJ2-3|few
TGTGCCAGCAGTGACAGGGGGTCCAGAGCCACAGATACGCAGTATTTT
CASSDRGSRATDTQYF
>TRBV12-5|.|TRBJ2-2|.
TGTGCTAGTGACGTGGGGACACCTTACACCGGGGAGCTGTTTTTT
CASDVGTPYTGELFF
>TRBV6-5|TRBD1|TRBJ1-3|.
TGTGCCAGTTACTTCGGGACAGACTCTGGAAACACCATATATTTT
CASYFGTDSGNTIYF
>TRBV3-1/TRBV3-2|TRBD2|TRBJ2-3|.
TGTGCCAGCAGCCAAGATTTGCTAGCGGGAGTCCCAGATACGCAGTATTTT
CASSQDLLAGVPDTQYF
>TRBV7-3|.|TRBJ2-2|.
TGTGCCAGCAGCTTTAGCGTGAACACCGGGGAGCTGTTTTTT
CASSFSVNTGELFF